The 3 T cell receptor beta chains below were found in one sample sequenced in a study of CD8+ T cells in alopecia areata. Sample treatment: oral pan-JAK inhibitor, 5-10 mg twice daily. Once RNA had been extracted, it was reverse transcribed into cDNA to act as the sequencing template. Some clones are missing from TCRdb's copy, which holds only in-frame ones; the method was immunoSEQ multiplex PCR. This repertoire shows 140,000 to 150,000 clones, 54% found once; its top ten account for roughly 15%. The sequenced sample was CD8+ T cells sorted from blood, obtained at week 4, from a patient treated with tofacitinib. Receptors originate from a human donor with alopecia areata.

This clone was counted only a few times. The V gene is TRBV5-6, the J gene TRBJ2-4; D might be TRBD1 (7 bases). Trimming stripped 0 bases from V and 7 bases from J, with 14 bases between. The CDR3 consists of 15 residues. Looked up from germline, CDR1 is SGHDT and CDR2 is YYEEEE. CDR3 in amino acids: CASSLADREVNIQYF. The CDR3 region has the DNA TGTGCCAGCAGCTTGGCCGACAGGGAGGTCAACATTCAGTACTTC.

The chain joins TRBV5-4 to TRBJ2-7, with unresolved D. The CDR3 is made up of 13 amino acids. CDR1 is SGHNT and CDR2 is YYREEE in the germline V gene (reference sequence). V lost 0 bases, J lost 0 bases, and 4 bases lay in between. CDR3 in DNA: TGTGCCAGCAGCTTGGCCCCCTCCTACGAGCAGTACTTC. The encoded protein is CASSLAPSYEQYF.

Here the CDR3 DNA reads TGTGCCAGCAGTGAATACGAGGCACTCGATTCCGGGGAGCTGTTTTTT. Amino acids: CASSEYEALDSGELFF. The chain has TRBV25-1 and TRBJ2-2; D is unclear. V lost 0 bases, J lost 6 bases, and 14 bases lay in between. This CDR3 has 16 residues. Germline-derived CDR1 and CDR2 are MGHDK and SYGVNS.